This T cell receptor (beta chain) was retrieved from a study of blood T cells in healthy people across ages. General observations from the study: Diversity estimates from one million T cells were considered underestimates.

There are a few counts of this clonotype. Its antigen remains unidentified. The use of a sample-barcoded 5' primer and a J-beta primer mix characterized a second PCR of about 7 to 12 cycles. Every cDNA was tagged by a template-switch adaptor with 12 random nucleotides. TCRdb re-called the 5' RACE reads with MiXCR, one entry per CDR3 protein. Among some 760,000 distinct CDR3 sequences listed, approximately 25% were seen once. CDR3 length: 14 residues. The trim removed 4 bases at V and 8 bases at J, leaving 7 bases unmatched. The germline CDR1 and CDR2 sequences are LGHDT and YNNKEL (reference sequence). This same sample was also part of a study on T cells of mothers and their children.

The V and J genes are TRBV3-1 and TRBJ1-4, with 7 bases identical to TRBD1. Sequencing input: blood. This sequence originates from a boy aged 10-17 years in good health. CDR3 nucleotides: TGTGCCAGCAGCCTTACAGGGGCGATGGAAAAACTGTTTTTT. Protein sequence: CASSLTGAMEKLFF.